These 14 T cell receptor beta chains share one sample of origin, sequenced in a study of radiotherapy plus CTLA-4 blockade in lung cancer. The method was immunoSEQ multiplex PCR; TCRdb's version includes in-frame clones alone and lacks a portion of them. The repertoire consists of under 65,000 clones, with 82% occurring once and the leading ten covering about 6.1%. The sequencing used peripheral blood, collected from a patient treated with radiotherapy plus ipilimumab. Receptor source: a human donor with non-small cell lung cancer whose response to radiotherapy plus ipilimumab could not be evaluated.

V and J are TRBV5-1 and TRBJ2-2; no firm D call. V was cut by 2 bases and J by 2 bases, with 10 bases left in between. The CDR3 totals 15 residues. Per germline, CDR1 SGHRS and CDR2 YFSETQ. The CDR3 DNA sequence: TGCGCCAGCAGCTTAACAGCCTCTAACACCGGGGAGCTGTTTTTT. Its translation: CASSLTASNTGELFF.

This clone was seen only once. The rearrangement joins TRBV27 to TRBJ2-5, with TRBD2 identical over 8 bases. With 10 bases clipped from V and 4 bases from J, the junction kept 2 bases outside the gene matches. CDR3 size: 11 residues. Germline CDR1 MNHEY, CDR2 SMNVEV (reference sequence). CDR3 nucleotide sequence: TGTGCCACCAGCGGGGGAGAGACCCAGTACTTC. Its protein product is CATSGGETQYF.

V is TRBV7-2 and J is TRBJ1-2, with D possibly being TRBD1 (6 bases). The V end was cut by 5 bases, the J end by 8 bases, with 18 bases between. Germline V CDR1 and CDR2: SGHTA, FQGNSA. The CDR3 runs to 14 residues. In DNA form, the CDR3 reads TGTGCCAGCAGCCCCCAGCGGGGGGCGCGAGGCTACACCTTC. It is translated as CASSPQRGARGYTF.

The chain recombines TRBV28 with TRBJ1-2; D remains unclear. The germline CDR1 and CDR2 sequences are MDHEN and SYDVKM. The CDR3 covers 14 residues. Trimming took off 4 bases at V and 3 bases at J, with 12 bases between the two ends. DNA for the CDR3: TGTGCCAGCAGTTCCTCGGGGTGGGACTATGGCTACACCTTC. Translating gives CASSSSGWDYGYTF.

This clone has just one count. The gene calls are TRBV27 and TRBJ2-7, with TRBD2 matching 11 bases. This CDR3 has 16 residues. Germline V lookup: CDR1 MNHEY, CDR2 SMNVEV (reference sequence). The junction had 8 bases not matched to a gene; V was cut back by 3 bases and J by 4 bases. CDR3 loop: CASSFRLAGGLYEQYF. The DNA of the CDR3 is TGTGCCAGCAGTTTCAGGCTAGCGGGGGGTTTGTACGAGCAGTACTTC.

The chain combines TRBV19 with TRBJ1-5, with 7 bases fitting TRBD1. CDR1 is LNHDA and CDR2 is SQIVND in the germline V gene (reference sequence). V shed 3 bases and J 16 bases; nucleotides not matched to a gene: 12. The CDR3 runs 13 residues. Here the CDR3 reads CASSMFRTGNIHF. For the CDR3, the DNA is TGTGCCAGTAGTATGTTCCGGACAGGCAATATTCATTTT.

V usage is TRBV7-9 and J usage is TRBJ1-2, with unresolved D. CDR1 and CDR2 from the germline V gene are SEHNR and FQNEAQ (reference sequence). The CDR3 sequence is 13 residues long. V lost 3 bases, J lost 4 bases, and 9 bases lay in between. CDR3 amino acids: CASSFGVSYGYTF. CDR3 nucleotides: TGTGCCAGCAGCTTCGGGGTGAGCTATGGCTACACCTTC. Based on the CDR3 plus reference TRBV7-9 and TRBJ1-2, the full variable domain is DTGVSQNPRHKITKRGQNVTFRCDPISEHNRLYWYRQTLGQGPEFLTYFQNEAQLEKSRLLSDRFSAERPKGSFSTLEIQRTEQGDSAMYLCASSFGVSYGYTFGSGTRLTVV.

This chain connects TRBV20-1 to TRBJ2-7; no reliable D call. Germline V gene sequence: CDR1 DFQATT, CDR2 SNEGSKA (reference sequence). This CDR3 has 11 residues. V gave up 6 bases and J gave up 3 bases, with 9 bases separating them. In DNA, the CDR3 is TGCAGTGCCCTTAGCAACTACGAGCAGTACTTC. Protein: CSALSNYEQYF.

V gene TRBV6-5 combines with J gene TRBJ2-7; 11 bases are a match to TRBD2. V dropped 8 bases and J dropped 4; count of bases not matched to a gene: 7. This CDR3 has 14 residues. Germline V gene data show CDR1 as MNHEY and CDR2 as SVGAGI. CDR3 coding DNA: TGTGCCAGCGGTAAACTAGCGGGGGTTTACGAGCAGTACTTC. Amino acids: CASGKLAGVYEQYF.

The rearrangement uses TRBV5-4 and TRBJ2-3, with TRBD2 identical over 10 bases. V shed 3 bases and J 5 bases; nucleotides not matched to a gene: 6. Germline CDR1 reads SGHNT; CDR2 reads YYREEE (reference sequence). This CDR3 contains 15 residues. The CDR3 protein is CASSSNLAGVDTQYF. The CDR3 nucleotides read TGTGCCAGCAGCTCCAACCTAGCGGGGGTAGATACGCAGTATTTT.

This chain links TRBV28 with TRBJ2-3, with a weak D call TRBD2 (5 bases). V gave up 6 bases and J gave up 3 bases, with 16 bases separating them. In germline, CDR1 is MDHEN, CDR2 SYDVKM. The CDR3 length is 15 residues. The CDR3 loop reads CASSRASTGTDTQYF. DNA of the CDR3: TGTGCCAGCAGCCGCGCTAGCACGGGGACAGATACGCAGTATTTT.

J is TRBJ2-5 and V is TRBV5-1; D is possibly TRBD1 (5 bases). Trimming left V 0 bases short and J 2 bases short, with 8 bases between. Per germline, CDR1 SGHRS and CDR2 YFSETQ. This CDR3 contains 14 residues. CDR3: CASSLATDQETQYF. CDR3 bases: TGCGCCAGCAGCTTGGCGACAGATCAAGAGACCCAGTACTTC.

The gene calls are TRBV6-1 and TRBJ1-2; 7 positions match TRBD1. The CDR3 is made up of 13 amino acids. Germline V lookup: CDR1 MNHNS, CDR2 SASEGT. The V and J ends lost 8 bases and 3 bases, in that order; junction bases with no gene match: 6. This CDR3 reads CASQGDSYYGYTF. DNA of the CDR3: TGTGCCAGCCAAGGGGACAGCTACTATGGCTACACCTTC.

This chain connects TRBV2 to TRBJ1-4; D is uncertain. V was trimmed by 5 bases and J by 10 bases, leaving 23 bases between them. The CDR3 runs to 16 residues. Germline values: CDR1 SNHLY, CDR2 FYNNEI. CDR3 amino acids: CASSSENRWGVGKLFF. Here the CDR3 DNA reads TGTGCCAGCAGTTCAGAAAATCGCTGGGGAGTAGGAAAACTGTTTTTT.